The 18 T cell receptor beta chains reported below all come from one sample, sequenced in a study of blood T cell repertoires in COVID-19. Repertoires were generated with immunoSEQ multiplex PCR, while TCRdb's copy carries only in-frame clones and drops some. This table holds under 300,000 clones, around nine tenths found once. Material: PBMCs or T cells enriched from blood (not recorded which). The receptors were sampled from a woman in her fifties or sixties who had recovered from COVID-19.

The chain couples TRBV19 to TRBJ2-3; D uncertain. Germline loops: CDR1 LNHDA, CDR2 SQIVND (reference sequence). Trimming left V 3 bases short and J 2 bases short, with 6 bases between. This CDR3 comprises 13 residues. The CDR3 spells CASSIQSTDTQYF. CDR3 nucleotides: TGTGCCAGTAGTATCCAGTCCACAGATACGCAGTATTTT.

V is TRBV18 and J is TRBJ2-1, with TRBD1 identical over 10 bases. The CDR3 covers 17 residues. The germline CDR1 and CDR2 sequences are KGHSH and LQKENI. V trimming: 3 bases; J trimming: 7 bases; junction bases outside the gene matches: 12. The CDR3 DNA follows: TGTGCCAGCTCACCCCTACCGGGACAGGGGAATAGTAATGAGCAGTTCTTC. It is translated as CASSPLPGQGNSNEQFF.

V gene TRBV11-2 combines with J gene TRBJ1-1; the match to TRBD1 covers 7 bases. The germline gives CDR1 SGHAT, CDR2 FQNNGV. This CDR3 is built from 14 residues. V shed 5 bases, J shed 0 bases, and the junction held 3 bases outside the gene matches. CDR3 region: CASSHDRVNTEAFF. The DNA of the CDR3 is TGTGCCAGCAGCCATGACAGGGTGAACACTGAAGCTTTCTTT.

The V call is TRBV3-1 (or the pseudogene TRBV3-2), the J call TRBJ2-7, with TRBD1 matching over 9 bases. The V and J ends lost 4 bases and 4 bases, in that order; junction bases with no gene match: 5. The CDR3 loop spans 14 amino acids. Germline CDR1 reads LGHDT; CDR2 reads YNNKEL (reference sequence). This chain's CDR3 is CASSLGQGRYEQYF. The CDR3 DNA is TGTGCCAGCAGCCTGGGACAGGGACGTTACGAGCAGTACTTC.

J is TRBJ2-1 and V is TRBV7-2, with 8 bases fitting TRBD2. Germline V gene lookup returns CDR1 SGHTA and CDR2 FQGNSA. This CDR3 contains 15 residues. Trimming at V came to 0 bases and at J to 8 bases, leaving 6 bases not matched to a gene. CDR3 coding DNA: TGTGCCAGCAGCTTAGCGAGCGGGAGTAGGGATGAGCAGTTCTTC. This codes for CASSLASGSRDEQFF.

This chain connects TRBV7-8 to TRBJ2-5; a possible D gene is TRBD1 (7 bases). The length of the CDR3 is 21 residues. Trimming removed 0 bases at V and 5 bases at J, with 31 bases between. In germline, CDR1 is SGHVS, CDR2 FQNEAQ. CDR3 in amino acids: CASSLAREVVNFGRGRETQYF. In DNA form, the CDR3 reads TGTGCCAGCAGCTTAGCGCGCGAAGTTGTAAATTTCGGCAGGGGGAGGGAGACCCAGTACTTC.

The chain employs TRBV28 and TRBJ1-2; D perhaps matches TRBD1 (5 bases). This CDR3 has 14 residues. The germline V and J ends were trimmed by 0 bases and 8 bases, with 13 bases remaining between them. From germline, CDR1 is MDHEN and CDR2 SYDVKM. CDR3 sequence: CASSLWVAGQGYTF. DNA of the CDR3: TGTGCCAGCAGTTTATGGGTTGCAGGGCAAGGCTACACCTTC.

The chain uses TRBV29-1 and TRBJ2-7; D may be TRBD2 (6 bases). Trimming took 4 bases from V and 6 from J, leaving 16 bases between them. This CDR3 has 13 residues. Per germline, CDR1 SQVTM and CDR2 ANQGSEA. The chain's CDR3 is CSVAVGTGREQYF. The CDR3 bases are TGCAGCGTTGCGGTTGGGACTGGGCGCGAGCAGTACTTC.

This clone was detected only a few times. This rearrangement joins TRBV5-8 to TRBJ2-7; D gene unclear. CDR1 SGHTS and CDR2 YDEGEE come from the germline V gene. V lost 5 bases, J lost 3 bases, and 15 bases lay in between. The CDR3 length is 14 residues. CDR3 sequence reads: CASRHKPQSYEQYF. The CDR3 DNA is TGTGCCAGCAGACATAAACCACAGAGCTACGAGCAGTACTTC.

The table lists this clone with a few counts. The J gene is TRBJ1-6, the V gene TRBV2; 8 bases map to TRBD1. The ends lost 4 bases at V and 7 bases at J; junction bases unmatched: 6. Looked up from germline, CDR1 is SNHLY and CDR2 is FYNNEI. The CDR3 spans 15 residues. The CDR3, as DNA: TGTGCCAGCAGTGGAACAGGGGGTGGAAATTCACCCCTCCACTTT. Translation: CASSGTGGGNSPLHF.

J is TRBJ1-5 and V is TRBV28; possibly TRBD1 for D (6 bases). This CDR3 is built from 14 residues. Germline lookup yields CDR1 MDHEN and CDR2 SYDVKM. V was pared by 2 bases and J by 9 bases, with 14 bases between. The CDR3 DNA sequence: TGTGCCAGCAGTTTACCTGGACAGATCAGGCCCCAGCATTTT. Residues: CASSLPGQIRPQHF. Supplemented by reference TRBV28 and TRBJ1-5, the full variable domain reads DVKVTQSSRYLVKRTGEKVFLECVQDMDHENMFWYRQDPGLGLRLIYFSYDVKMKEKGDIPEGYSVSREKKERFSLILESASTNQTSMYLCASSLPGQIRPQHFGDGTRLSIL.

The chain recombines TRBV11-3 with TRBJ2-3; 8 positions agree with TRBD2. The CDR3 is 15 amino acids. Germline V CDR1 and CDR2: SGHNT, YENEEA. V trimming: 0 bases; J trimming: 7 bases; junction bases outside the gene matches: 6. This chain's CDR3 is CASSLESGGSHTQYF. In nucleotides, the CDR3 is TGTGCCAGCAGCTTAGAAAGCGGGGGTTCTCATACGCAGTATTTT.

The CDR3: CASSLESRGNGYTF. The CDR3, as DNA: TGTGCCAGCAGCTTAGAATCCAGGGGGAATGGCTACACCTTC. The J gene is TRBJ1-2, the V gene TRBV11-2, with 7 bases aligning to TRBD1. CDR1 and CDR2 from the germline V gene are SGHAT and FQNNGV. With 0 bases clipped from V and 6 bases from J, the junction kept 4 bases outside the gene matches. This CDR3 is built from 14 residues.

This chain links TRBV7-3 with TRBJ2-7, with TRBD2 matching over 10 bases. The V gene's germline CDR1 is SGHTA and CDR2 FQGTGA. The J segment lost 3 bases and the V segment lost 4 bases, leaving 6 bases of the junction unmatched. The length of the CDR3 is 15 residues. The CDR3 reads CASSSSGRDGYEQYF. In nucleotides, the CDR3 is TGTGCCAGCAGCTCCAGCGGGAGGGACGGCTACGAGCAGTACTTC.

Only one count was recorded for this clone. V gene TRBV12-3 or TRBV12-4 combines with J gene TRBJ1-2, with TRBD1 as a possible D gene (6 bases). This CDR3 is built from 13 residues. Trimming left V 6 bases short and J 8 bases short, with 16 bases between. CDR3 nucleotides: TGTGCCAGCAGGGATGGCAGGACAGAGGGCTACACCTTC. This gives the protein CASRDGRTEGYTF.

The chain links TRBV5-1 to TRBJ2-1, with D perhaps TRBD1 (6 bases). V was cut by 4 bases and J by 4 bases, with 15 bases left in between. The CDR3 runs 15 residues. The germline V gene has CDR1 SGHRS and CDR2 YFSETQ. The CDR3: CASSRWTENYNEQFF. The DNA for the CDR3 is TGCGCCAGCAGCCGTTGGACAGAGAATTACAATGAGCAGTTCTTC.

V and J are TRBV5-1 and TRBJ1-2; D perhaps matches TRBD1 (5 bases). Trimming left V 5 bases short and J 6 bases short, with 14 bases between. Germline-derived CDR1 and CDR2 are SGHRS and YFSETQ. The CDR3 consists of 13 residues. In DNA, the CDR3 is TGCGCCAGCAGGGTGGGCTTAGGGGATGGCTACACCTTC. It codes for CASRVGLGDGYTF.

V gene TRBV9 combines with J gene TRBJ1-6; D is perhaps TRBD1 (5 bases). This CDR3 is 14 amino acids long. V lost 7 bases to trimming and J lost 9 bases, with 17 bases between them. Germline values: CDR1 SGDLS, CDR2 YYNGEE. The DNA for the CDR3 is TGTGCCAGCGGATCCGGGACTCTGGGTTCACCCCTCCACTTT. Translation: CASGSGTLGSPLHF.